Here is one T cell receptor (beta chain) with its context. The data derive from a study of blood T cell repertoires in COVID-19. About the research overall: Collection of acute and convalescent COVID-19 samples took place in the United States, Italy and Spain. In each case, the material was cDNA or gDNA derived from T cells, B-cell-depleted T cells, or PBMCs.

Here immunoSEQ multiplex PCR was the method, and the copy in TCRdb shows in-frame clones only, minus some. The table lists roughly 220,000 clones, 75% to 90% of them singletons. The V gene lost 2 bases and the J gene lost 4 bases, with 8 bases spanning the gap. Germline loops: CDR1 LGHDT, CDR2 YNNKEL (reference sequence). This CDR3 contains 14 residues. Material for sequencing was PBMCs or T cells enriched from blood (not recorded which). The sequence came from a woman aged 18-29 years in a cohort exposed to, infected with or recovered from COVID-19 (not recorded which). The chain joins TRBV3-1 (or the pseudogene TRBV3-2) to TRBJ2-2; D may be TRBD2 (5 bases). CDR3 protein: CASSQIRGTGELFF. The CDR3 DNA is TGTGCCAGCAGCCAAATTCGGGGCACCGGGGAGCTGTTTTTT.